This T cell receptor (beta chain) was recorded in a study of cytomegalovirus exposure and HLA in healthy donors (dated by TCRdb to the late 2010s). Notes on the research overall: An earlier analysis of some 600 of the donors reported 250 to 350 Gb of sequence data and 117 million unique TCR beta sequences obtained from about 179 million T cells. Among around 400 genotyped donors of the cohort, an average of approximately 240,000 unique TCR beta nucleotide sequences was sequenced per donor, of which about 19% were non-productive. Both class I and class II loci were covered by HLA typing, at four-digit resolution. Rather than drawing on any new phenotypic data, the later analysis identified candidate immune exposures from TCR beta sequences and the way those sequences occurred across donors. In a later analysis, previously published TCR beta repertoires from 666 donors were re-analyzed and high-resolution HLA genotyping was added so that TCR occurrence patterns could be studied. All discovery cohort repertoires had been generated using a single sequencing platform. An early release covering roughly 580 HLA-typed donors comprised 250 to 350 gigabases of sequencing data and around 85 million unique TCR sequences. Five DR-DQ haplotypes were treated as single units for association and clustering because of strong linkage in the cohort. Using immunosequencing, the study profiled T cell repertoires from about 620 subjects and related those repertoires to cytomegalovirus serostatus. An earlier analysis of fewer than 700 of the donors applied high-throughput TCR beta sequencing to assess whether each TCR beta V gene segment acted as functional or pseudogenic. The genetic ancestry cluster associated with self-reported Caucasian donors included around 76% of the roughly 390 genotyped donors. Genome-wide SNP genotypes for about three fifths of the roughly 700 donors were used in a later genetic analysis, which treated that subset as a discovery cohort. Donor age, sex, ethnicity and CMV serostatus were compiled alongside the repertoire data. Typing coverage differed by locus: A, B, C, DRB1 and DQB1 were typed in roughly 620-640 donors, DQA1 in around 500, DPA1 in approximately 600, and DPB1 in roughly 470. The study combined high-throughput TCR immunosequencing, statistical association of individual TCRs with disease status, and machine learning to predict cytomegalovirus infection status. The study aimed to test whether cataloging public T cell receptors could reveal signatures of past pathogen exposure. Besides the first cohort of more than 650 subjects, a separate validation cohort made up of roughly 120 different subjects was used.

The germline V gene sets CDR1 to SGHDT and CDR2 to YYEEEE. From cysteine to phenylalanine, the CDR3 is 16 amino acids long. Only CDR3 DNA is held: 48 bases, read in frame from base 1. The germline V and J ends show losses of 0 bases and 8 bases respectively, and no gene match explains 11 bases of the junction. Of note for this clone: Its antigen has not been determined. No quality values exist for individual bases; no much larger clone is one base distant.

To prepare the library, the immunoSEQ multiplex PCR assay was applied. For the multiplex PCR, a mixture combining 60 forward primers for TCR Vbeta segments and 13 reverse primers for TCR Jbeta segments was used. The CDR3 region of rearranged TCR beta genes was amplified from genomic DNA with a multiplex PCR assay. The amplified TCR beta libraries were sequenced on the Illumina HiSeq System as 87-base-pair reads. In the source study's methods: A later analysis counted about 80 million unique TCR beta chains across the 700 or so repertoires, and some 11 million of these chains were shared by at least two donors. A nearest-neighbor algorithm error-corrected the raw reads and collapsed the reads into unique sequences, merging closely related sequences to remove PCR and sequencing errors. Alignment of CDR3 sequences to IMGT reference sequences was used to assign V, D and J gene segments. Each retained sequence needed at least a six-nucleotide match to both a V gene segment and a J gene segment. A rearrangement was called productive if the CDR3 had no stop codons and remained in frame with V and J, and every other rearrangement was called non-productive. CDR3 was defined according to IMGT convention as the region running from the second conserved V-encoded cysteine to the conserved J-encoded phenylalanine. The earlier analysis of roughly 590 of the donors excluded any sequence lacking an unambiguous match to a single V gene segment. In an earlier analysis of several hundred of the donors, V segments were called functional above 56.7% productive rearrangements and were called segregating when the between-donor standard deviation exceeded 5%. A statistical classification framework was built for diagnosing cytomegalovirus status from the catalog of TCR beta chain sequences. A later analysis assigned V and J genes by comparing TCR nucleotide sequences with IMGT/GENE-DB human TR gene sequences. In a later analysis, CDR3 sequences and most-parsimonious VDJ recombination scenarios were assigned using the TCRdist pipeline. In a later analysis, each TCR beta chain was defined by its CDR3 amino acid sequence together with its V-gene family, and reads lacking a unique V-gene family were excluded. To address suspected cross-contamination and a sequencing artifact, a later analysis removed around 600 highly shared, low-generation-probability nucleotide sequences. For each public chain, a later analysis derived a clonal expansion index from normalized ranks of inferred template counts within each repertoire. In a later analysis, generation probabilities were computed with a VDJ recombination model fitted to out-of-frame rearrangements, and the resulting probabilities were checked against IGoR. In a later analysis, hypergeometric tests were used to score TCR-TCR, TCR-HLA and TCR-CMV co-occurrence, with a repertoire-size bias correction applied to TCR pairs. False discovery rates were estimated in a later analysis by permuting HLA or CMV assignments 20 times. In a later analysis, co-occurring TCRs were grouped using DBSCAN, with TCRdist sequence similarity added in when clustering inside HLA-allele-positive subsets. For co-occurrence clustering, repertoires with fewer than 30,000 or more than 120,000 public chains were excluded, along with several repertoires with anomalous nucleotide sharing. In its TCRdb copy, this immuneACCESS table keeps in-frame sequences only and misses some clones. Where compared with another copy, unresolved V genes explain less than half of these, and the others have no known cause. V and J calls and clone size come straight from that table; D and trimming were deduced from the DNA. This sample has about 200,000 clones in its table, and 82% of those were observed once. Of the sample, 2.5% to 3.5% is held by the ten largest clones.

The cohort comprised fewer than 700 healthy bone marrow donors. All cohort members were sampled while nominally healthy, although unrecorded immune exposures were likely present. The donor was CMV seronegative and belonged to the group of 380 or so seronegative cohort members. Each donor provided a peripheral blood sample, and peripheral blood mononuclear cells were used for TCR beta sequencing. The Qiagen DNeasy Blood Extraction Kit was used to extract genomic DNA from the blood cell samples. Here is what the overall study found, with its caveats: Because some donors lacked HLA typing at each locus, the association tests relied only on the typed subset. Roughly uniform sequencing depth across donors was assumed in presence/absence analyses, although this assumption may not hold. A group of highly shared sequence variants was considered likely to be a technical artifact of the sequencing pipeline. According to the authors, the approach could potentially be generalized to other disease states and immunological phenotypes. The earlier analysis of 450 to 700 of the donors excluded 15 to 20 rarely observed V segments, including chromosome 9 orphons, because counts were too low. The cohort was sequenced for TCR beta chains only, and without alpha or paired-chain data the features that could be detected were limited. While some public TCRs were present in many individuals, most TCR sequences turned up only very rarely across donors. In an earlier analysis of more than 500 of the donors, most TCR beta V segments appeared in productive rearrangements about 87% or about 30% of the time, broadly matching IMGT annotations. Several of the top co-occurrence clusters appeared to be linked to parvovirus B19, influenza, CMV and Epstein-Barr virus, according to a later analysis. In vitro tests confirmed that a few of the cytomegalovirus-associated TCR beta chains recognize cytomegalovirus antigens. When HLA alleles, especially DR and DQ, strongly co-occurred, attributing TCR associations to individual alleles was difficult. A later analysis found that most CMV-associated TCR beta chains appeared HLA-restricted, with HLA associations seemingly driven largely by CMV exposure. A later analysis found that HLA-associated TCR beta chains were more clonally expanded and had lower generation probabilities than equally common non-associated chains. A further reported finding was that TCR beta sequences accurately predicted the HLA-A and HLA-B alleles for most subjects in the first cohort. Cytomegalovirus status was reported to be diagnosed by the classifier with high specificity and sensitivity in both the original and validation cohorts. In a later genetic analysis, a missense DCLRE1C variant was associated with V-gene and J-gene trimming of TCR beta chains, and the association was replicated in an independent cohort. A total of fewer than 200 TCR beta chains were listed by the study as associated with cytomegalovirus. In a later analysis, about 17,000 TCR beta sequences were associated with specific HLA alleles at a false discovery rate of 0.05. Correlated functional status among segregating V segments might be attributable to linkage disequilibrium, but an unknown experimental factor could not be ruled out. According to a later analysis, TCR association rates differed among HLA loci, with DRB1 alleles showing the most associated TCRs and HLA-C alleles showing the fewest. A later genetic analysis reported fewer N-insertions in productive TCRs among donors in an Asian-associated ancestry cluster than the roughly 700-donor mean. Because the 87-base-pair reads could not distinguish some IMGT-functional V segments, including TRBV6-2 and TRBV6-3, those segments were excluded. For the cohort, immune exposure information was limited to CMV serostatus.

This TCR came from a woman between 40 and 50 years old in good health and CMV-seronegative. The material sequenced was PBMCs. The chain is made from TRBV5-6 and TRBJ1-2, and TRBD1 aligns with 9 junction nucleotides. The CDR3 region: CASSLVRAGQGLGYTF. The nucleotides are TGTGCCAGCAGCTTGGTTAGGGCGGGACAGGGATTAGGCTACACCTTC.